This T cell receptor (beta chain) was captured by sequencing in a study of CD8 T cells in ankylosing spondylitis. Whole-study findings and limits: Apparently characteristic of ankylosing spondylitis blood was a TCR beta motif (eight highly homologous variants).

TCR beta libraries were made by quantitative 5'-RACE with molecular barcodes. TCRdb reprocessed the 5' RACE reads with MiXCR, giving one entry per CDR3 protein. This table has about 200,000 distinct CDR3 sequences, 5.5% to 7.5% appearing once. V was shortened by 0 bases and J by 3 bases, with 6 bases between the two germline ends. The CDR3 spans 13 residues. Per the germline V gene, CDR1 is SGDLS and CDR2 is YYNGEE. This clonotype was recorded at least ten times. Its matching antigen is unknown. The gene calls are TRBV9 and TRBJ1-1; no firm D call. The receptor was isolated from a male donor with ankylosing spondylitis. Sample: blood, either unsorted or a sorted T cell fraction (not recorded which). Here the CDR3 DNA reads TGTGCCAGCAGCGTAGGAGGGTACACTGAAGCTTTCTTT. Its translation is CASSVGGYTEAFF.